This T cell receptor beta chain is from a study of cytomegalovirus exposure and HLA in healthy donors. The ends lost 3 bases at V and 0 bases at J; junction bases unmatched: 5. CDR1 is MDHEN, CDR2 SYDVKM, per germline. The CDR3 length is 15 residues. Assay used: immunoSEQ multiplex PCR; TCRdb lists only in-frame clones, some missing. The table includes tens of thousands of clones, 85% to 95% detected once. The chain joins TRBV28 to TRBJ2-7; 7 bases map to TRBD2. This receptor was taken from a woman aged 18 to 35 in good health and CMV-seronegative. Sequenced material: PBMCs. CDR3 sequence reads: CASSLAGATSYEQYF. The CDR3 DNA follows: TGTGCCAGCAGTTTGGCGGGAGCCACCTCCTACGAGCAGTACTTC.